A selection of T cell receptor beta chains follows, all from one sample in a study of metastatic and nonmetastatic thyroid tumors. TCRdb re-processed the PCR reads through MiXCR. The table includes 30,000 to 45,000 clones, 25% to 30% detected once. Sequencing input: blood. The receptors were sampled from a male donor with papillary thyroid cancer or a benign thyroid nodule (not recorded which). Some clones in this sample may be carry-over from other donors' samples. CDR3s include the opening cysteine and the closing phenylalanine or tryptophan. D genes are given only for firm matches. Expanded clones are given a class, and other clones once, few, many or no size at all.

j_gene	abundance	v_gene	d_gene	CDR3nt	CDR3aa
TRBJ1-5	.	TRBV20-1	TRBD1	TGCAGTGCTAGCGGGACAGGCAATCAGCCCCAGCATTTT	CSASGTGNQPQHF
TRBJ2-5	many	TRBV7-8	.	TGTGCCAGCAGCCCCCAGACTAGGCCCCAAGAGACCCAGTACTTC	CASSPQTRPQETQYF
TRBJ2-7	.	TRBV2	.	TGTGCCAGCAGTGAGATTCGGGGTTCCCGAGGAGAGCAGTACTTC	CASSEIRGSRGEQYF
TRBJ1-1	.	TRBV7-2	.	TGTGCCAGCAGCTTAGGGGCCGCATTCGCTGAAGCTTTCTTT	CASSLGAAFAEAFF
TRBJ2-2	medium-sized	TRBV10-1	.	TGCGCCAGCAGTGAGGGTGGCGGGGAGCTGTTTTTT	CASSEGGGELFF
TRBJ2-7	.	TRBV20-1	TRBD1	TGCAGTGCTAGACACCTCAGGGGGCGTTTCTACGAGCAGTACTTC	CSARHLRGRFYEQYF
TRBJ1-1	.	TRBV5-5	.	TGTGCCAGCAGCTTGGGAACAGGCCTGAGCACTGAAGCTTTCTTT	CASSLGTGLSTEAFF
TRBJ1-4	.	TRBV20-1	.	TGCAGTGCTAGAAGTCGAAGGCTAGGAAGTAATGAAAAACTGTTTTTT	CSARSRRLGSNEKLFF
TRBJ2-2	few	TRBV6-1	.	TGTGCCAGCGGAACAGGGAGCACTTTGACCGGGGAGCTATTTTTT	CASGTGSTLTGELFF
TRBJ1-2	.	TRBV5-1	.	TGCGCCAGCAGCCCCCAGTCCGCGTTAGGGGGTGAATGCTACACCTTC	CASSPQSALGGECYTF
TRBJ1-1	few	TRBV20-1	.	TGCAGTGCTAGAGATGGCAAGTCAAACACTGAAGCTTTCTTT	CSARDGKSNTEAFF
TRBJ2-1	many	TRBV5-8	.	TGTGCCAGCCCTCCGAAAAATGAGCAGTTCTTC	CASPPKNEQFF
TRBJ2-7	once	TRBV30	.	TGTGCCTGGAGTCGTAGTCGGTACGAGCAGTACTTC	CAWSRSRYEQYF
TRBJ2-7	once	TRBV20-1	TRBD1	TGCAGTGCTAGTGAGGGGGCGTTCACCTACGAGCAGTACTTC	CSASEGAFTYEQYF
TRBJ2-7	.	TRBV20-1	TRBD1	TGCAGTGCCCCGGGACAGAATGACTACGAGCAGTACTTC	CSAPGQNDYEQYF
TRBJ1-2	.	TRBV28	TRBD1	TGTGCCAGCAGGTGGGAAACGGGACAGCGGGATTTC	CASRWETGQRDF
TRBJ2-1	few	TRBV11-2	TRBD2	TGTGCCAGCAGCGCACCGGGACTAGCGGGATCCGGGGAGCAGTTCTTC	CASSAPGLAGSGEQFF
TRBJ1-2	many	TRBV3-1	.	TGTGCCAGCAGCCAAGGACAGGTCAGCAATGGCTACACCTTC	CASSQGQVSNGYTF
TRBJ2-3	once	TRBV7-8	.	TGTGCCAGCAGCTTAACGGGAGGCACAGATACGCAGTATTTT	CASSLTGGTDTQYF
TRBJ2-7	many	TRBV6-1	.	TGTGCCAGCAGTGAAGTCTGGGGGGAGTACTTC	CASSEVWGEYF
TRBJ2-7	.	TRBV5-1	.	TGCGCCATCAGCTTAAGGGTTTTCTACGAGCAGTACTTC	CAISLRVFYEQYF
TRBJ2-4	.	TRBV3-1	.	TGTGCCAGCAGCGGTACCGACAGCGACAAAAACATTCAGTACTTC	CASSGTDSDKNIQYF
TRBJ1-1	.	TRBV5-1	.	TGCGCCAGCAGCTTGTCTCCGGGACACAAAAGTATGAACACTGAAGCTTTCTTT	CASSLSPGHKSMNTEAFF
TRBJ2-1	many	TRBV2	TRBD1	TGTGCCAGCAGTCACGCACTGGGACAGGGGGGAAACAATGAGCAGTTCTTC	CASSHALGQGGNNEQFF
TRBJ1-1	many	TRBV5-1	.	TGCGCCAGCAGCCCCGGGGGGGGTGGTTTCCCTGAAGCTTTCTTT	CASSPGGGGFPEAFF
TRBJ2-7	few	TRBV28	.	TGTGCCAGCAGTTTTAGGACCTACGAGCAGTACTTC	CASSFRTYEQYF
TRBJ1-6	many	TRBV10-3	TRBD1	TGTGCCATCAGTGTGGATCGACAGGGCCGTTCACCCCTCCACTTT	CAISVDRQGRSPLHF
TRBJ1-2	.	TRBV20-1	.	TGCAGTGCTAGCGGCAGGAGCTATGGCTACACCTTC	CSASGRSYGYTF
TRBJ1-2	many	TRBV3-1	.	TGTGCCAGCAGCCTAAGCTACCGGGGCTACACCTTC	CASSLSYRGYTF
TRBJ2-1	many	TRBV5-1	TRBD2	TGCGCCAGCAGCTATGATCCTAGCGGTGCGTCTACGGGTGAGCAGTTCTTC	CASSYDPSGASTGEQFF
TRBJ1-1	few	TRBV27	.	TGTGCCAGCAGTTTACTGGTTAACACTGAAGCTTTCTTC	CASSLLVNTEAFF
TRBJ1-4	few	TRBV20-1	.	TGCAGTGCTAGAGGGGGGGGCTATAATGAAAAACTGTTTTTT	CSARGGGYNEKLFF
TRBJ2-7	.	TRBV19	.	TGTGCCAGTAGTATTGGTGTCTCCAGCTCCTACGAGCAGTACTTC	CASSIGVSSSYEQYF
TRBJ1-4	few	TRBV12-3/TRBV12-4	TRBD1	TGTGCCAGCAGTTCGGACAGGGTAGGAGAAAAACTGTTTTTT	CASSSDRVGEKLFF
TRBJ2-7	.	TRBV27	.	TGTGCCAGCAGTTTCGTCGGAGGGGGAGAGCAGTACTTC	CASSFVGGGEQYF
TRBJ2-7	.	TRBV5-4	.	TGTGCCAGCAGCTTGGTGCCCGGGACTCGGGACGAGCAGTACTTC	CASSLVPGTRDEQYF
TRBJ2-7	.	TRBV28	.	TGTGCCAGCAGTTTAGGGACAACCGTGTACGAGCAGTACTTC	CASSLGTTVYEQYF
TRBJ1-2	.	TRBV20-1	.	TGCAGTGCTAGAGTAAGGGGCTTAGGGGGCTACACCTTC	CSARVRGLGGYTF
TRBJ1-1	few	TRBV18	.	TGTGCCAGCTCACAGGGAGACACTGAAGCTTTCTTT	CASSQGDTEAFF
TRBJ2-1	.	TRBV7-3	.	TGTGCCAGCAGCAATTTCCGCGGGAACAATGAGCAGTTCTTC	CASSNFRGNNEQFF
TRBJ2-2	many	TRBV20-1	TRBD2	TGCAGTGCTAGAGATTCCCCGGCTAGCGGGAGTACCGGGGAGCTGTTTTTT	CSARDSPASGSTGELFF
TRBJ2-2	.	TRBV4-3	TRBD1	TGCGCCAGCAGCCTCGCCAGGGGGATCGGGGAGCTGTTTTTT	CASSLARGIGELFF
TRBJ2-1	medium-sized	TRBV20-1	TRBD2	TGCAGTGCTAGAGATCGCGGGAGGGTGCCCTACAATGAGCAGTTCTTC	CSARDRGRVPYNEQFF
TRBJ1-2	.	TRBV4-1	.	TGCGCCAGCAGCCAAGTCATCGCCAACTATGGCTACACCTTC	CASSQVIANYGYTF
TRBJ1-2	few	TRBV20-1	.	TGCAGTGCTAGAGATCGGCAGGGGAGGTCTGGCTACACCTTC	CSARDRQGRSGYTF